The entry below gives a single T cell receptor beta chain sequence along with its context. Its cognate antigen is unknown. This sample was taken from a study of persistence of HIV-infected CD4 T cells. At the level of the study: CD4+ T cells responding to CMV or HIV-1 Gag were isolated. A median of 8 years of suppressive ART preceded sampling. Overall study findings and caveats: Compared with CD3/CD28-stimulated cells, CMV- and Gag-responding cells showed lower TCRbeta richness.

An overlapping HIV-1 Gag peptide pool stimulated these cells at 0.95 to 1 ug/peptide/mL. Memory cells lacking CD40L and CD69 with high CD45RO were sorted. Donors had CD4+ T cell counts above 400 cells/uL and were CMV-seropositive. This was the immunoSEQ version 4 assay in survey mode. Assay used: immunoSEQ multiplex PCR; TCRdb lists only in-frame clones, some missing. The sample records about 39,000 clones, about 84% being singletons. The source is an adult with HIV. The donor label of this sample is uncertain. Material: cultured CD4+ T cells from PBMCs, obtained from a patient who received antiretroviral therapy.

CDR3 DNA: TGTGCCAGCAGCCAGACCAGGCGGGGCCCAAATGAAAAACTGTTTTTT. It codes for CASSQTRRGPNEKLFF. The chain combines TRBV4-2 with TRBJ1-4; the D gene is possibly TRBD1 (5 bases). This CDR3 region has 16 residues. From germline, CDR1 is LGHNA and CDR2 YNFKEQ. The V end was cut by 3 bases, the J end by 5 bases, with 16 bases between.